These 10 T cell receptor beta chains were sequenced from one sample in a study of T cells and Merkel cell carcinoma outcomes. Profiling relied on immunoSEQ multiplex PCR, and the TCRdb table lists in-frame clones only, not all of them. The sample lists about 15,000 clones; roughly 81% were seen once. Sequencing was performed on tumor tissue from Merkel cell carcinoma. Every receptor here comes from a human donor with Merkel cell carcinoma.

Written as DNA, the CDR3 is TGTGCCAGCTCACTCTCCTACGAGCAGTACTTC. It codes for CASSLSYEQYF. The chain has TRBV18 and TRBJ2-7; D is uncertain. This CDR3 is 11 amino acids long. Trimming pared 4 bases from V and 0 bases from J, leaving 1 base between. Germline CDR1 and CDR2: KGHSH and LQKENI.

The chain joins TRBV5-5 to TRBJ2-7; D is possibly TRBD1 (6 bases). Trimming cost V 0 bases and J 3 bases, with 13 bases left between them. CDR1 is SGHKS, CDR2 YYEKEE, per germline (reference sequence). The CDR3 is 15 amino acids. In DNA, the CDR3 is TGTGCCAGCAGCTTGGCTGACAGGTGGAACTACGAGCAGTACTTC. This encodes CASSLADRWNYEQYF.

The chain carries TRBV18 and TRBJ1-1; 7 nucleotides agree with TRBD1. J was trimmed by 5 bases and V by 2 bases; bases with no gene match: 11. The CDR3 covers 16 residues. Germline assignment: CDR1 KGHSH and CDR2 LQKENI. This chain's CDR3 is CASSPWDGAGGTEAFF. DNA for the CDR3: TGTGCCAGCTCACCATGGGACGGAGCAGGGGGGACTGAAGCTTTCTTT.

The CDR3 loop reads CASSSDRVLQYF. The DNA of the CDR3 is TGTGCCAGCAGCTCGGACAGGGTCCTGCAGTACTTC. This chain connects TRBV7-3 to TRBJ2-7; 8 bases line up with TRBD1. CDR1 is SGHTA, CDR2 FQGTGA, per germline. The J segment lost 9 bases and the V segment lost 4 bases, leaving 5 bases of the junction unmatched. The CDR3 loop spans 12 amino acids.

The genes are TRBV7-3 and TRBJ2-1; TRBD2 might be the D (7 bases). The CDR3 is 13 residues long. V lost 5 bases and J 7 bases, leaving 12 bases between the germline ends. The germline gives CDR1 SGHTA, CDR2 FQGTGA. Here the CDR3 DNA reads TGTGCCAGCAGCCTAGGGGGGGTGAATGAGCAGTTCTTC. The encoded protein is CASSLGGVNEQFF.

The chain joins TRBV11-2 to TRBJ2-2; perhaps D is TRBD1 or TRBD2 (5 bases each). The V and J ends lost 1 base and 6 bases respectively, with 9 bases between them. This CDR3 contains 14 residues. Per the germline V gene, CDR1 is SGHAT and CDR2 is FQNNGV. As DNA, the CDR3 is TGTGCCAGCAGCTTAGTGGGGGTCTCCGGGGAGCTGTTTTTT. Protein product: CASSLVGVSGELFF.

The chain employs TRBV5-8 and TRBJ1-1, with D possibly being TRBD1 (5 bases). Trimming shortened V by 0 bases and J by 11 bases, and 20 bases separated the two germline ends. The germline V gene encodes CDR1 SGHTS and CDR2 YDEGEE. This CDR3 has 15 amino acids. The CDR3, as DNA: TGTGCCAGCAGCTTGGATTTGGGGCTTCCCCTGCGGGCTTTCTTT. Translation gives CASSLDLGLPLRAFF.

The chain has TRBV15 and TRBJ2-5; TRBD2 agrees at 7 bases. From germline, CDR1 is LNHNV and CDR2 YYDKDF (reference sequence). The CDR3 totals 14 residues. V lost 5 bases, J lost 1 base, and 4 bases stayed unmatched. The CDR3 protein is CATSRDYSQETQYF. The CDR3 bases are TGTGCCACCAGCCGGGACTACTCCCAAGAGACCCAGTACTTC.

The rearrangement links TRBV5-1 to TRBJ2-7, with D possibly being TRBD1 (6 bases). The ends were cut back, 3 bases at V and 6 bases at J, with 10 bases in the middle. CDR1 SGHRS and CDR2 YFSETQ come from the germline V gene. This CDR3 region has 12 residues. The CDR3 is CASSYTGTEQYF. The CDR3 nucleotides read TGCGCCAGCAGCTACACAGGGACCGAGCAGTACTTC.

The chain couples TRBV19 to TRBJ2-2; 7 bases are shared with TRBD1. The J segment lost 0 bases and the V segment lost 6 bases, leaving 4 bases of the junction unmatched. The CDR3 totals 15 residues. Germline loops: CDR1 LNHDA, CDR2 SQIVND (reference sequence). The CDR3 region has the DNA TGTGCCAGTAGGGGGCAGGGGGCGAACACCGGGGAGCTGTTTTTT. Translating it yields CASRGQGANTGELFF. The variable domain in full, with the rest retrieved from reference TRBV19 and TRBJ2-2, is DGGITQSPKYLFRKEGQNVTLSCEQNLNHDAMYWYRQDPGQGLRLIYYSQIVNDFQKGDIAEGYSVSREKKESFPLTVTSAQKNPTAFYLCASRGQGANTGELFFGEGSRLTVL.